This T cell receptor (beta chain) was retrieved from a study of cytomegalovirus exposure and HLA in healthy donors. The study, taken as a whole, reports: The authors listed over 150 TCR beta chains as cytomegalovirus-associated. A later analysis found first-cohort TCR clusters tended to co-occur in the 95 to 150 validation repertoires. Three CMV-associated chains were confirmed in vitro to be specific for CMV antigens.

The CDR3 is 14 residues long. Germline CDR1 is SNHLY and CDR2 is FYNNEI. Trimming pared 6 bases from V and 0 bases from J, leaving 11 bases between. Concerning this clone: The antigen is not known.

Here immunoSEQ multiplex PCR was the method, and the copy in TCRdb shows in-frame clones only, minus some. Found here are 150,000 to 200,000 clones, 90% to 97% of them singletons; the top ten hold 0.8% to 1%. The source is a woman under 30 in good health and CMV-seronegative. The J gene is TRBJ1-1, the V gene TRBV2; D is perhaps TRBD1 (6 bases). Sample: PBMCs. The CDR3 DNA reads as TGTGCCAGCAGGGGGGACACGCTGAACACTGAAGCTTTCTTT. Its protein is CASRGDTLNTEAFF.